This T cell receptor (beta chain) emerged from a study of blood T cell repertoires in COVID-19. Study-level information: T cells, B-cell-depleted T cells, or PBMCs provided the cDNA or gDNA that served as material.

Profiling relied on immunoSEQ multiplex PCR, and the TCRdb table lists in-frame clones only, not all of them. Of 60,000 or so clones in the sample, 87% were seen once. Sequenced material: peripheral blood. This clonotype originated in a man between 60 and 70 years old with acute or convalescent COVID-19.

The CDR3 here is CASSHTAGQGPGAFF. Here the CDR3 DNA reads TGTGCCAGCAGCCATACGGCGGGACAGGGGCCGGGCGCTTTCTTT. V is TRBV6-6 and J is TRBJ1-1, with TRBD1 matching over 10 bases. Germline V CDR1 and CDR2: MNHNY, SVGAGI (reference sequence). V dropped 6 bases and J dropped 11; count of bases not matched to a gene: 15. This CDR3 has 15 amino acids.